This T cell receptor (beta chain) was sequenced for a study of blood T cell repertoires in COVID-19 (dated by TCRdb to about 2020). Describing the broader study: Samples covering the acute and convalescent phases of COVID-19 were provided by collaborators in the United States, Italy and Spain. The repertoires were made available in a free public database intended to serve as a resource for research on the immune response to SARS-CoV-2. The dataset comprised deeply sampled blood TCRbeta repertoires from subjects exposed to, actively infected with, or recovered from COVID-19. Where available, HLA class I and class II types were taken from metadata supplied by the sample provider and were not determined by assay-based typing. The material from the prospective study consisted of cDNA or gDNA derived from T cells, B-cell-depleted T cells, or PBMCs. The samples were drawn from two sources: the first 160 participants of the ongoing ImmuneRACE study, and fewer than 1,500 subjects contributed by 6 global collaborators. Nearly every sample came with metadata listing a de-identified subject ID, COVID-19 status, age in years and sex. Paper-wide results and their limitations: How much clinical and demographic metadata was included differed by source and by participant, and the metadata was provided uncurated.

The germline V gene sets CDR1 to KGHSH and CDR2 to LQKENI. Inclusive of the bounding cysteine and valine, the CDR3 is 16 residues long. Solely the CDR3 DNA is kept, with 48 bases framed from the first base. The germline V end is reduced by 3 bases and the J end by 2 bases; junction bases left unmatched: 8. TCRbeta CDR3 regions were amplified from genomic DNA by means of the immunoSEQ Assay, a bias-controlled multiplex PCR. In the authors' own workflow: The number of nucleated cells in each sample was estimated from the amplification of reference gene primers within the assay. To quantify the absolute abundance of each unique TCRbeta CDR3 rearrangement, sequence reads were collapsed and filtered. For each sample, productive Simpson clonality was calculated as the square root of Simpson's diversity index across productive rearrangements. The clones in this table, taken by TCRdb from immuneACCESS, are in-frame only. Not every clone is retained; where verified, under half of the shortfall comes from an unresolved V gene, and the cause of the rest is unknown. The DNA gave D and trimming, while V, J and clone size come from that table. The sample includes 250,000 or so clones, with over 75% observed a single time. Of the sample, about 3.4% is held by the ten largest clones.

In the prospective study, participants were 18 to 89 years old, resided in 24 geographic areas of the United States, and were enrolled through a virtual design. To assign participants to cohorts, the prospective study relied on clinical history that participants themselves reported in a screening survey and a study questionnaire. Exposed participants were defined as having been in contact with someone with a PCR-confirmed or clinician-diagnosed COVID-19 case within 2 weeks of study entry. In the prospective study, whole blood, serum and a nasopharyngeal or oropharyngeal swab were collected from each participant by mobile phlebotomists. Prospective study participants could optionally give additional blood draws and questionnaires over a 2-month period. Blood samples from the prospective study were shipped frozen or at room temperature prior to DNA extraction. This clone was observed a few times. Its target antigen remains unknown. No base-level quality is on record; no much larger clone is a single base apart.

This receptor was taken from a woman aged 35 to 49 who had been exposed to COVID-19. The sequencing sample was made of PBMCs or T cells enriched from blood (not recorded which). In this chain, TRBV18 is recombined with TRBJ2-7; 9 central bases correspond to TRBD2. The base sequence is TGTGCCAGCTCACCCGCCGCGGGGGGGACGGCCTACGAGCAGTACGTC. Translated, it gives CASSPAAGGTAYEQYV.